The 27 T cell receptor beta chains in this list originate from one sample, sequenced in a study of human T cells and chemical hapten exposure. Using its own MiXCR run on the RACE reads, TCRdb lists one record per CDR3 protein. This table has 99,000 or so distinct CDR3 sequences, nearly 35% appearing once. Indicated time point: patch test 3, about 24 weeks after DPC sensitization. The treatment: therapeutic diphenylcyclopropenone sensitization with weekly scalp DPC. Source: whole blood, taken in connection with sensitization to the hapten diphenylcyclopropenone (DPC). The receptor set was obtained from a man between 40 and 49 years old with alopecia areata. Some clones in this sample may be carry-over from other donors' samples.

The chain is built from TRBV28 and TRBJ2-3; weak D call: TRBD2 (6 bases). Trimming removed 6 bases at V and 0 bases at J, with 13 bases between. This CDR3 is built from 15 residues. The V gene's germline CDR1 is MDHEN and CDR2 SYDVKM. CDR3 amino acids: CASRGPRGSTDTQYF. The CDR3 coding sequence is TGTGCCAGCAGGGGCCCTCGGGGGAGCACAGATACGCAGTATTTT. Drawing the rest from reference TRBV28 and TRBJ2-3, the complete variable domain is DVKVTQSSRYLVKRTGEKVFLECVQDMDHENMFWYRQDPGLGLRLIYFSYDVKMKEKGDIPEGYSVSREKKERFSLILESASTNQTSMYLCASRGPRGSTDTQYFGPGTRLTVL.

The rearrangement links TRBV4-2 to TRBJ1-1; D not resolved. Germline V gene sequence: CDR1 LGHNA, CDR2 YNFKEQ. The V end lost 4 bases, the J end lost 0 bases, and 12 bases lay between the germline ends. CDR3 size: 15 residues. The CDR3 is CASSPRASMNTEAFF. The CDR3 region has the DNA TGTGCCAGCAGCCCAAGGGCCAGCATGAACACTGAAGCTTTCTTT.

The chain is built from TRBV6-2 or TRBV6-3 and TRBJ2-6; 8 bases agree with TRBD1. The V gene end was trimmed by 6 bases and the J gene end by 2 bases; junction bases not matched to a gene: 3. CDR1 is MNHEY, CDR2 SVGEGT, per germline. The CDR3 extends over 15 amino acids. The CDR3 loop is CASRRQGTGANVLTF. CDR3 DNA: TGTGCCAGCAGGAGACAGGGGACTGGGGCCAACGTCCTGACTTTC.

The chain employs TRBV9 and TRBJ2-5, with D unclear. The germline V gene encodes CDR1 SGDLS and CDR2 YYNGEE. This CDR3 region has 13 residues. Trimming left V 0 bases short and J 1 base short, with 4 bases between. The CDR3 sequence is CASSVAGQETQYF. The CDR3, as DNA: TGTGCCAGCAGCGTAGCTGGCCAAGAGACCCAGTACTTC.

In this sample, this clonotype turned up once. This chain joins TRBV12-3 or TRBV12-4 and TRBJ1-2, with unresolved D. V was shortened by 0 bases and J by 0 bases, with 5 bases between the two germline ends. This CDR3 comprises 14 residues. The CDR3 DNA reads as TGTGCCAGCAGTTTAGCAGCCCCTAACTATGGCTACACCTTC. Its translation: CASSLAAPNYGYTF.

Remarks on this clonotype: Lacking the conserved final phenylalanine or tryptophan, this CDR3 likely reflects a read error. The limits of the CDR3 on the DNA are not certain, so only TCRdb's listed CDR3 is given. The chain recombines TRBV28 with TRBJ2-7; TRBD2 is taken as the D call from the table, unchecked against the DNA. The CDR3 totals 13 residues, both ends included. CDR1 is MDHEN, CDR2 SYDVKM, per germline. This CDR3 is CASSSFRVAGWQI.

The sample holds a few counts of this clonotype. The chain links TRBV20-1 to TRBJ2-7; D is uncertain. The V and J ends lost 3 bases and 7 bases respectively, with 10 bases between them. From germline, CDR1 is DFQATT and CDR2 SNEGSKA (reference sequence). The CDR3 extends over 11 amino acids. Written as DNA, the CDR3 is TGCAGTGCTAGTTGGGGTGATGAGCAGTACTTC. It encodes CSASWGDEQYF.

CDR3 residues: CASSLDSYNEQFF. Written as DNA, the CDR3 is TGTGCCAGCAGTTTAGACAGTTACAATGAGCAGTTCTTC. The chain uses TRBV27 and TRBJ2-1; D is perhaps TRBD1 (5 bases). The germline V and J ends were trimmed by 2 bases and 4 bases, with 6 bases remaining between them. The CDR3 length is 13 residues. Germline V gene lookup returns CDR1 MNHEY and CDR2 SMNVEV (reference sequence).

The rearrangement joins TRBV7-9 to TRBJ2-4; a weak D match, TRBD1 (6 bases). The CDR3 loop spans 19 amino acids. Germline CDR1 is SEHNR and CDR2 is FQNEAQ (reference sequence). V was pared by 1 base and J by 3 bases, with 22 bases between. The CDR3 region has the DNA TGTGCCAGCAGCTTAGGGACAGCGAGGGACCGGTTAGGCAAAAACATTCAGTACTTC. Its protein is CASSLGTARDRLGKNIQYF.

A few counts support this clonotype. The DNA of the CDR3 is TGTGCCAGCAGCTTAGTAACTAGCGGGAGAACAGATACGCAGTATTTT. Protein: CASSLVTSGRTDTQYF. The rearrangement links TRBV7-8 to TRBJ2-3; the match to TRBD2 covers 11 bases. Germline V CDR1 and CDR2: SGHVS, FQNEAQ. V dropped 1 base and J dropped 3; count of bases not matched to a gene: 3. The CDR3 runs to 16 residues.

The chain employs TRBV9 and TRBJ1-6, with TRBD1 identical over 9 bases. V lost 3 bases to trimming and J lost 9 bases; unmatched junction nucleotides: 1. In germline, CDR1 is SGDLS, CDR2 YYNGEE. This CDR3 region has 13 residues. CDR3 DNA sequence: TGTGCCAGCAGCGGGGACAGGGTTTCACCCCTCCACTTT. It codes for CASSGDRVSPLHF. Looking up the rest from reference TRBV9 and TRBJ1-6 gives the full variable domain: DSGVTQTPKHLITATGQRVTLRCSPRSGDLSVYWYQQSLDQGLQFLIQYYNGEERAKGNILERFSAQQFPDLHSELNLSSLELGDSALYFCASSGDRVSPLHFGNGTRLTVT.

The rearrangement uses TRBV6-1 and TRBJ2-7; no firm D call. Germline CDR1 is MNHNS and CDR2 is SASEGT. This CDR3 has 12 amino acids. The V end was cut by 0 bases, the J end by 4 bases, with 4 bases between. CDR3 coding DNA: TGTGCCAGCAGTGAAGCTCGATACGAGCAGTACGTC. As protein: CASSEARYEQYV.

There are a few counts of this clonotype. This chain joins TRBV6-2 or TRBV6-3 and TRBJ2-7; perhaps TRBD2 as D (5 bases). Germline V lookup: CDR1 MNHEY, CDR2 SVGEGT. With 2 bases removed from V and 0 bases from J, the gap between germline ends came to 26 bases. The CDR3 is 20 amino acids. CDR3 nucleotides: TGTGCCAGCAGTTACGCCATTTACCCGGTAGACGGACTCTCCTCCTACGAGCAGTACTTC. Amino acid sequence: CASSYAIYPVDGLSSYEQYF.

The J gene is TRBJ2-4, the V gene TRBV14; maybe TRBD2 (5 bases). The V gene's germline CDR1 is SGHDN and CDR2 FVKESK. The CDR3 covers 17 residues. V lost 0 bases to trimming and J lost 1 base, with 13 bases between them. Written as DNA, the CDR3 is TGTGCCAGCAGCCAAGAACGAGGGCCCGGGGCCAAAAACATTCAGTACTTC. It is translated as CASSQERGPGAKNIQYF. Drawing the rest from reference TRBV14 and TRBJ2-4, the complete variable domain is EAGVTQFPSHSVIEKGQTVTLRCDPISGHDNLYWYRRVMGKEIKFLLHFVKESKQDESGMPNNRFLAERTGGTYSTLKVQPAELEDSGVYFCASSQERGPGAKNIQYFGAGTRLSVL.

The J gene is TRBJ2-6, the V gene TRBV7-2; D is unresolved. This CDR3 region has 15 residues. V shed 5 bases and J shed 2 bases, with 10 bases lying between them. The germline CDR1 and CDR2 sequences are SGHTA and FQGNSA. CDR3 DNA sequence: TGTGCCAGCAGCCCCGGCATCCCTGGGGCCAACGTCCTGACTTTC. Its protein is CASSPGIPGANVLTF.

This chain connects TRBV3-1 to TRBJ1-1; 7 positions match TRBD1. V trimming: 0 bases; J trimming: 5 bases; junction bases outside the gene matches: 6. The CDR3 is made up of 15 amino acids. Germline V gene data show CDR1 as LGHDT and CDR2 as YNNKEL (reference sequence). DNA for the CDR3: TGTGCCAGCAGCCAAGATGTAGGGGGCGTTACTGAAGCTTTCTTT. This translates into CASSQDVGGVTEAFF.

The CDR3 nucleotides read TGTGCCAGCAGCAAGAGGACAGGGATAGAGACCCAGTACTTC. It yields the protein CASSKRTGIETQYF. The chain is built from TRBV6-5 and TRBJ2-5; 8 bases map to TRBD1. The germline V gene has CDR1 MNHEY and CDR2 SVGAGI. The CDR3 length is 14 residues. Trimming cost V 6 bases and J 4 bases; bases outside gene matches: 7.

This sequence joins TRBV4-1 and TRBJ2-2; TRBD2 is a possible D gene (5 bases). The germline V gene encodes CDR1 MGHRA and CDR2 YSYEKL. There are 13 residues in the CDR3. Trimming stripped 1 base from V and 6 bases from J, with 6 bases between. The CDR3 DNA is TGCGCCAGCAGCCAAGTGAGGGCCGGGGAGCTGTTTTTT. It encodes CASSQVRAGELFF.

This clonotype was detected only a few times. This sequence joins TRBV29-1 and TRBJ2-1; 7 positions match TRBD1. The CDR3 has 15 residues. Trimming took 7 bases from V and 8 from J; bases not matched to a gene: 17. CDR1 is SQVTM and CDR2 is ANQGSEA in the germline V gene. DNA for the CDR3: TGCAGCGCCACCCCGCGAGGGGGCGCTGGGTATGAGCAGTTCTTC. Translation gives CSATPRGGAGYEQFF.

V gene TRBV7-2 combines with J gene TRBJ2-5, with a possible D match to TRBD1 (6 bases). Trimming took off 3 bases at V and 4 bases at J, with 9 bases between the two ends. The CDR3 runs 13 residues. Germline CDR1 is SGHTA and CDR2 is FQGNSA. The CDR3 reads CASSLAGVETQYF. The CDR3 bases are TGTGCCAGCAGCTTGGCAGGGGTAGAGACCCAGTACTTC.

This chain joins TRBV7-2 and TRBJ2-7; D tentatively reads TRBD1 or TRBD2 (6 bases each). The CDR3 totals 16 residues. V was shortened by 5 bases and J by 0 bases, with 17 bases between the two germline ends. Looked up from germline, CDR1 is SGHTA and CDR2 is FQGNSA. The CDR3 sequence is CASSGGGTSSSYEQYF. DNA for the CDR3: TGTGCCAGCAGCGGTGGCGGGACATCGAGCTCCTACGAGCAGTACTTC.

This clonotype has only a few counts. The chain carries TRBV5-1 and TRBJ2-1; TRBD1 matches 8 bases. After removal of 0 bases from V and 7 bases from J, the junction contained 6 bases not matched to a gene. CDR3 length equals 15 residues. Germline V CDR1 and CDR2: SGHRS, YFSETQ. This CDR3 is CASSLEGTGGNEQFF. The CDR3 coding sequence is TGCGCCAGCAGCTTGGAAGGGACAGGTGGGAATGAGCAGTTCTTC.

This clonotype was seen only a few times. The rearrangement uses TRBV5-1 and TRBJ2-1; unclear D gene. CDR3 length: 16 amino acids. Per germline, CDR1 SGHRS and CDR2 YFSETQ. V was clipped by 7 bases and J by 7 bases, with 24 bases between them. Written as DNA, the CDR3 is TGCGCCAGCCGTCCGAGGAGCGCGGTTCCTGGTAATGAGCAGTTCTTC. The encoded protein is CASRPRSAVPGNEQFF.

This clonotype was counted only a few times. J is TRBJ2-1 and V is TRBV11-3, with 9 positions matching TRBD2. Germline V gene sequence: CDR1 SGHNT, CDR2 YENEEA. Trimming cost V 5 bases and J 0 bases; bases outside gene matches: 5. This CDR3 has 16 residues. The chain's CDR3 is CASSEAGGSSYNEQFF. In DNA, the CDR3 is TGTGCCAGCAGCGAAGCGGGGGGAAGCTCCTACAATGAGCAGTTCTTC. The complete variable domain, with remaining parts taken from reference TRBV11-3 and TRBJ2-1, reads EAGVVQSPRYKIIEKKQPVAFWCNPISGHNTLYWYLQNLGQGPELLIRYENEEAVDDSQLPKDRFSAERLKGVDSTLKIQPAELGDSAVYLCASSEAGGSSYNEQFFGPGTRLTVL.

In its sample, this clonotype was seen a few times. The rearrangement links TRBV6-2 or TRBV6-3 to TRBJ1-1; no reliable D call. V gave up 5 bases and J gave up 3 bases, with 13 bases separating them. Germline CDR1 and CDR2: MNHEY and SVGEGT. This CDR3 contains 14 residues. The CDR3 DNA follows: TGTGCCAGCAGTACTTCCTGGAGGCACACTGAAGCTTTCTTT. This encodes CASSTSWRHTEAFF.

This chain links TRBV5-1 with TRBJ2-1, with D possibly matching TRBD2 (5 bases). V was shortened by 5 bases and J by 1 base, with 13 bases between the two germline ends. The CDR3 is 15 residues long. Germline V CDR1 and CDR2: SGHRS, YFSETQ. CDR3 residues: CASRSGTGSYNEQFF. CDR3 DNA: TGCGCCAGCAGAAGCGGAACCGGGTCCTACAATGAGCAGTTCTTC.

The CDR3 is CSVVDTSYNEQFF. CDR3 bases: TGCAGCGTAGTAGACACCTCCTACAATGAGCAGTTCTTC. The chain joins TRBV29-1 to TRBJ2-1; no reliable D call. The CDR3 consists of 13 residues. The ends were cut back, 6 bases at V and 0 bases at J, with 9 bases in the middle. Germline V gene sequence: CDR1 SQVTM, CDR2 ANQGSEA.